The 12 T cell receptor beta chains below all came from one sample that was sequenced in a study of T cells in severe cutaneous drug reactions. Bulk and single-cell libraries used iRepertoire multiplex PCR with TCR subtype-specific primers. After re-calling the multiplex PCR reads, TCRdb lists one entry per CDR3 protein, DNA absent. The ten top clones account for 6% to 8%, within a sample of 20,000 to 25,000 distinct CDR3 sequences. The donors had carbamazepine-induced Stevens-Johnson syndrome or toxic epidermal necrolysis. The material sequenced was PBMCs. The receptor set was obtained from a human donor with toxic epidermal necrolysis, a severe cutaneous drug reaction.

The chain joins TRBV12-3 or TRBV12-4 to TRBJ2-7. This CDR3 comprises 13 residues. The CDR3 loop is CASSLGGLYEQYF.

The J gene is TRBJ2-7, the V gene TRBV4-2; TCRdb calls TRBD1, which cannot be checked without DNA. The CDR3 is 15 residues long. Germline lookup yields CDR1 LGHNA and CDR2 YNFKEQ. CDR3 loop: CASSQVRGNPYEQYF.

The CDR3 spells CASSPPGTSYNEQFF. The chain joins TRBV12-3 or TRBV12-4 to TRBJ2-1; TCRdb's assignment of TRBD2 cannot be checked, as there is no DNA. The CDR3 is made up of 15 amino acids.

The chain's CDR3 is CASSLVPPPYNEQFF. This chain uses TRBV4-1 with TRBJ2-1; TCRdb outputs TRBD1, but without DNA this stays unchecked. The CDR3 runs to 15 residues. Germline values: CDR1 MGHRA, CDR2 YSYEKL.

The CDR3 region is CASSPEPTYEQYF. V is TRBV19 and J is TRBJ2-7. Per germline, CDR1 LNHDA and CDR2 SQIVND (reference sequence). The CDR3 is 13 amino acids.

The CDR3 loop reads CASSFSTDTQYF. The chain employs TRBV5-1 and TRBJ2-3. Per the germline V gene, CDR1 is SGHRS and CDR2 is YFSETQ. The CDR3 is 12 amino acids.

The V and J genes are TRBV7-9 and TRBJ1-1; TCRdb proposes TRBD1, but this gene call is untestable without DNA. Germline CDR1 SEHNR, CDR2 FQNEAQ (reference sequence). The CDR3 is 15 amino acids. CDR3 amino acids: CASRSVTGVNTEAFF.

The chain joins TRBV12-3 or TRBV12-4 to TRBJ1-1; TCRdb returns TRBD1, unconfirmable since there is no DNA. This CDR3 is built from 13 residues. Here the CDR3 reads CASSLGTLTEAFF.

The V call is TRBV15, the J call TRBJ2-5. The CDR3 covers 12 residues. Per the germline V gene, CDR1 is LNHNV and CDR2 is YYDKDF (reference sequence). The CDR3 spells CATSSRIETQYF.

The chain carries TRBV28 and TRBJ1-3; TCRdb reports TRBD1, a call that lacks DNA to check it against. The V gene's germline CDR1 is MDHEN and CDR2 SYDVKM. The CDR3 runs to 15 residues. CDR3 amino acids: CASSYGGAGGNTIYF.

The rearrangement uses TRBV18 and TRBJ2-2; with no DNA, the TCRdb D assignment of TRBD1 cannot be verified. CDR3 length: 16 amino acids. Per germline, CDR1 KGHSH and CDR2 LQKENI. The CDR3 sequence is CASSPLRDRNTGELFF.

According to its frequency, this clonotype is medium-sized. The CDR3 here is CASSPPGQVKPQPQHF. V and J are TRBV7-9 and TRBJ1-5; TCRdb's D call of TRBD1 is untestable without DNA. The CDR3 runs 16 residues. CDR1 and CDR2 (germline): SEHNR, FQNEAQ (reference sequence). Using reference TRBV7-9 and TRBJ1-5 for the parts outside the CDR3, the full variable domain is DTGVSQNPRHKITKRGQNVTFRCDPISEHNRLYWYRQTLGQGPEFLTYFQNEAQLEKSRLLSDRFSAERPKGSFSTLEIQRTEQGDSAMYLCASSPPGQVKPQPQHFGDGTRLSIL.